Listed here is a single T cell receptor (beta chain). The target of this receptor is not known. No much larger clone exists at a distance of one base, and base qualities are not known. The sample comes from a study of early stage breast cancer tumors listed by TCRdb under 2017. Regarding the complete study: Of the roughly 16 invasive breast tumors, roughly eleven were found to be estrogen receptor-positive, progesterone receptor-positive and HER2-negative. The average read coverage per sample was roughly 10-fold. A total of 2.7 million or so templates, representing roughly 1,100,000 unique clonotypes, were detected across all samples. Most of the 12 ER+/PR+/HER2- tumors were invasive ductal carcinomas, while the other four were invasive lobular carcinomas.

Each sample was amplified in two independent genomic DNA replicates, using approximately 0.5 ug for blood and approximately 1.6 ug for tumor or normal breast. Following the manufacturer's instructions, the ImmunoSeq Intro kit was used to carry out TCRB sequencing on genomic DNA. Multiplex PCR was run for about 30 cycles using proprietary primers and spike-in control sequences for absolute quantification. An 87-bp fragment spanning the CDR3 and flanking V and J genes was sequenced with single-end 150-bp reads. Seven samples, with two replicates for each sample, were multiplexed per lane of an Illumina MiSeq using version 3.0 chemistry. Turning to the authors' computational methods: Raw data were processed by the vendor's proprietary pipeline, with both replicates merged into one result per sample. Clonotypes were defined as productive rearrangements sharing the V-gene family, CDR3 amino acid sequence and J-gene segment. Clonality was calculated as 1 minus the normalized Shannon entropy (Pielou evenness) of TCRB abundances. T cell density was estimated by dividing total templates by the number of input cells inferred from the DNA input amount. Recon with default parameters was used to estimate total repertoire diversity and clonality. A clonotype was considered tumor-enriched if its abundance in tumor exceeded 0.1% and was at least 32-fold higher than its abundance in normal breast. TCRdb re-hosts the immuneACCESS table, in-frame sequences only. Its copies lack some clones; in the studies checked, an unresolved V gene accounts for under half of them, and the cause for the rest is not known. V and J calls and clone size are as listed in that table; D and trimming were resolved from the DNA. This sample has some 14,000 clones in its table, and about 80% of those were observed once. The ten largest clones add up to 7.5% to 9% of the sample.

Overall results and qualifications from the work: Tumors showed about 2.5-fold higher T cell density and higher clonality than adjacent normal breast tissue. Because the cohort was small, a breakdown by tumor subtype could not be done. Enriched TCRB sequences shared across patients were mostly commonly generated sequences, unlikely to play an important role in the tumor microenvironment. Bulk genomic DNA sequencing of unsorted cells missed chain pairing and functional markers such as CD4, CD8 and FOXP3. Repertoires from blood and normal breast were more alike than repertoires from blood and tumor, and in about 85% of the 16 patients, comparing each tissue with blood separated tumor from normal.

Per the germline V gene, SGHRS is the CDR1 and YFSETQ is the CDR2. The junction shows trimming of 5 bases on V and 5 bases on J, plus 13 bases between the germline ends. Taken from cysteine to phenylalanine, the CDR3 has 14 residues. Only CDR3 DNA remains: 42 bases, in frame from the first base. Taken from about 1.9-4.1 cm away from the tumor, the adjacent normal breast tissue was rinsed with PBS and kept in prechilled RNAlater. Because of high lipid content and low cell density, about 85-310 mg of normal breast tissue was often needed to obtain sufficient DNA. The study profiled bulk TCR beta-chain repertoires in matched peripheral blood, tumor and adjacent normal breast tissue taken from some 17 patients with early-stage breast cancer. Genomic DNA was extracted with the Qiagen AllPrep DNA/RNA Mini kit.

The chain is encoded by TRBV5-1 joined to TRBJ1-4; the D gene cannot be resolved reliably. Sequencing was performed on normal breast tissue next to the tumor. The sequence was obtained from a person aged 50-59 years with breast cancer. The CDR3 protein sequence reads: CASRGSGGNEKLFF. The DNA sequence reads TGCGCCAGCAGGGGTTCCGGCGGAAATGAAAAACTGTTTTTT.